These 8 T cell receptor beta chains were all obtained from the same sample, sequenced in a study of CD8+CD57+ T cells in acquired aplastic anemia. All patients picked for sequencing had shown, by flow cytometry, an expansion of CD8+CD57+ cells. According to the study, genomic DNA was the template for TCR beta VDJ and CDR3 profiling. TCRdb reprocessed the reads with MiXCR, giving one entry per CDR3 protein. The sample has about 180,000 distinct CDR3 sequences; around 48% are singletons. The sample consisted of sorted CD4+, CD8+, or CD8+CD57+ T cells (not recorded which) from PBMCs. Receptors were obtained from a human donor with aplastic anemia.

This clonotype appeared once. The CDR3 end shows no conserved phenylalanine or tryptophan, and so a read error is likely. The chain carries TRBV10-3 and TRBJ1-4; tentatively, D is TRBD1 (5 bases). This CDR3 is built from 15 residues. The germline gives CDR1 ENHRY, CDR2 SYGVKD. V was trimmed by 6 bases and J by 4 bases, leaving 15 bases between them. The CDR3 region has the DNA TGTGCCATCAGCGCCAGCCGGGGGAATAATGAAAAACTGTTTATT. Residues: CAISASRGNNEKLFI.

The rearrangement joins TRBV2 to TRBJ2-2, with a weak D call TRBD2 (6 bases). V was trimmed by 7 bases and J by 4 bases, leaving 7 bases between them. The CDR3 consists of 12 residues. Looked up from germline, CDR1 is SNHLY and CDR2 is FYNNEI. In DNA, the CDR3 is TGTGCCAGCATGGGGGGCACCGGGGAGCTGTTTTTT. This gives the protein CASMGGTGELFF.

The gene calls are TRBV4-3 and TRBJ1-1, with D hard to call. CDR3 length: 16 amino acids. Germline CDR1 and CDR2: LGHNA and YSLEER. Trimming took 4 bases from V and 3 from J, leaving 18 bases between them. DNA for the CDR3: TGCGCCAGCAGCCCTAACATAGACGGGAGAGACACTGAAGCTTTCTTT. The encoded protein is CASSPNIDGRDTEAFF.

The sample holds many counts of this clonotype. This rearrangement joins TRBV19 to TRBJ1-5, with 7 positions matching TRBD1. The J segment lost 6 bases and the V segment lost 7 bases, leaving 15 bases of the junction unmatched. The CDR3 has 16 amino acids. Looked up from germline, CDR1 is LNHDA and CDR2 is SQIVND (reference sequence). The CDR3 protein is CASIPGNRGASQPQHF. The CDR3 DNA reads TGTGCCAGTATCCCAGGGAACAGGGGCGCCTCTCAGCCCCAGCATTTT.

For this clonotype: This may be a read error: a much more frequent sequence differs by one nucleotide. A read error is likely, as this CDR3 ends without the conserved phenylalanine or tryptophan. The rearrangement joins TRBV25-1 to TRBJ2-5; D gene ambiguous. The CDR3 spans 15 residues. The ends were cut back, 6 bases at V and 3 bases at J, with 17 bases in the middle. Per the germline V gene, CDR1 is MGHDK and CDR2 is SYGVNS. The CDR3 region is CASSQVPSRKETQYL. DNA for the CDR3: TGTGCCAGCAGCCAAGTTCCGAGCCGTAAAGAGACCCAGTACCTC.

This clonotype was seen repeatedly, ten times or more. The J gene is TRBJ1-4, the V gene TRBV2; possibly TRBD1 for D (5 bases). CDR1 is SNHLY and CDR2 is FYNNEI in the germline V gene. This CDR3 spans 15 amino acids. V was cut by 7 bases and J by 0 bases, with 12 bases left in between. The CDR3 DNA reads TGTGCCAGCACTCATGACAGCGCAACTAATGAAAAACTGTTTTTT. Translation gives CASTHDSATNEKLFF.

J is TRBJ1-1 and V is TRBV10-2; D is undetermined. Germline lookup yields CDR1 WSHSY and CDR2 SAAADI. The germline V and J ends were trimmed by 4 bases and 4 bases, with 13 bases remaining between them. The CDR3 contains 14 residues. CDR3 in DNA: TGCGCCAGCAGTGTTAGTCAGGATGTCACTGAAGCTTTCTTT. Translated: CASSVSQDVTEAFF.

This clonotype has ten or more counts. The chain joins TRBV20-1 to TRBJ1-4; D perhaps matches TRBD1 (6 bases). From germline, CDR1 is DFQATT and CDR2 SNEGSKA (reference sequence). Trimming took 7 bases from V and 3 from J, leaving 12 bases between them. CDR3 length equals 13 residues. The CDR3: CSVRGGANEKLFF. CDR3 nucleotide sequence: TGCAGTGTGCGAGGGGGGGCTAATGAAAAACTGTTTTTT.